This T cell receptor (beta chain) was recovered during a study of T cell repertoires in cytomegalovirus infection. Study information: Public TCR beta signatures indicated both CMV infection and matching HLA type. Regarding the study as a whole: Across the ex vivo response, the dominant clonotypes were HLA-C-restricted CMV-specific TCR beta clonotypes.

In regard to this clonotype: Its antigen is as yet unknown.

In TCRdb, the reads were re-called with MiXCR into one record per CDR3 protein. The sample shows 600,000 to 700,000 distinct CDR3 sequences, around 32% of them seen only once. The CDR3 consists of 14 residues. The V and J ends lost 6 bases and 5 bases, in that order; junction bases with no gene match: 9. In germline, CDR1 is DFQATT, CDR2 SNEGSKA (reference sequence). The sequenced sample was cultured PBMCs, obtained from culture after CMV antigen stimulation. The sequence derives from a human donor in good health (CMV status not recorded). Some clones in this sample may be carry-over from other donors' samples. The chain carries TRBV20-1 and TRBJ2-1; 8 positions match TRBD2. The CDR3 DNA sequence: TGCAGTGCAGGGCCCCCGGGACTAGACAATGAGCAGTTCTTC. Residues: CSAGPPGLDNEQFF.